The sequence of this TCR beta chain was determined in a study of CD8+CD57+ T cells in acquired aplastic anemia. Individuals selected for sequencing had exhibited CD8+CD57+ cell expansion on flow cytometry. There was no therapy given to any patient before the blood sampling took place. Genomic DNA constituted the template upon which TCR beta VDJ and CDR3 profiling was performed. TCRdb reprocessed the reads with MiXCR, giving one entry per CDR3 protein. The sample includes some 150,000 distinct CDR3 sequences, 65% to 75% of them seen just once. The source is a human donor with aplastic anemia. The specimen was sorted CD4+, CD8+, or CD8+CD57+ T cells (not recorded which) from PBMCs.

CDR3: CASIQPGLASVGEQFF. CDR3 DNA: TGTGCCAGCATTCAACCGGGACTAGCGTCTGTAGGTGAGCAGTTCTTC. This chain connects TRBV27 to TRBJ2-1, with 10 bases that match TRBD2. Germline-derived CDR1 and CDR2 are MNHEY and SMNVEV (reference sequence). The junction had 15 bases not matched to a gene; V was cut back by 7 bases and J by 9 bases. The CDR3 has 16 residues.